The clone carrying this TCR beta chain came up many times. Stable hyperthyroidism meant no ophthalmopathy within 18 months of follow-up. Orbital computed tomography, thyroid ultrasound, TRAb, serum thyroxine and clinical symptoms formed the basis of diagnosis. V lost 5 bases and J lost 4, with 17 bases in between. Germline CDR1 reads DFQATT; CDR2 reads SNEGSKA (reference sequence). The CDR3 covers 14 residues. These data belong to a study of Graves' ophthalmopathy and Graves' hyperthyroidism. Amplification from RNA transcripts yielded the TCR beta CDR3 regions. A first-round RT-PCR used HTBI primers, followed by a second-round multiplex PCR. TCRdb itself ran the multiplex PCR reads through MiXCR, one entry per CDR3 protein. The sample has about 620,000 distinct CDR3 sequences; approximately 22% are singletons.

The specimen sequenced was peripheral blood. This rearrangement joins TRBV20-1 to TRBJ2-5, with D perhaps matching TRBD1 or TRBD2 (5 bases each). This TCR came from a woman in her late teens or twenties with stable Graves' hyperthyroidism. Some clones in this sample may be carry-over from other donors' samples. The CDR3 sequence: CSAPGRPSGETQYF. CDR3 nucleotides: TGCAGTGCTCCGGGACGGCCTTCTGGAGAGACCCAGTACTTC.